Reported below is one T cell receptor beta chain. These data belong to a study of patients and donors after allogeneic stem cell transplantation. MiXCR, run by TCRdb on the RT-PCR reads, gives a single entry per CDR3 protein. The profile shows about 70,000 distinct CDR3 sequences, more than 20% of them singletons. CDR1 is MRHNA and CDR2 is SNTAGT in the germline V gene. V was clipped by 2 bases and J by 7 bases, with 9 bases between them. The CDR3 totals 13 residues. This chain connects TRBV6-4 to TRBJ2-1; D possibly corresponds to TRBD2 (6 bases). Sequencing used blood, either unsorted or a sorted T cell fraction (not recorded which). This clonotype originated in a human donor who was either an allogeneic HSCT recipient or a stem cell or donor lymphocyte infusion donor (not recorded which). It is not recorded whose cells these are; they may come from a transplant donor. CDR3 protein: CASSDAGGNEQFF. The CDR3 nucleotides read TGTGCCAGCAGTGACGCTGGGGGGAATGAGCAGTTCTTC.